The next 8 T cell receptor beta chains were all read from a single sample in a study of blood T cell repertoires in COVID-19. The repertoire was sequenced with immunoSEQ multiplex PCR; TCRdb's copy has only in-frame clones and lacks some. The sample lists around 63,000 clones; around 90% were seen once. The sequencing sample was made of peripheral blood. Every receptor here comes from a man aged 45 to 65 with active COVID-19.

The chain couples TRBV5-1 to TRBJ2-1, with D unclear. Germline CDR1 is SGHRS and CDR2 is YFSETQ. The CDR3 totals 15 residues. Trimming cost V 2 bases and J 1 base, with 10 bases left between them. The CDR3 nucleotides are TGCGCCAGCAGCTTACGGGTGGCGTCCTACAATGAGCAGTTCTTC. Translating it yields CASSLRVASYNEQFF.

The genes are TRBV27 and TRBJ2-1; TRBD1 is a possible D gene (7 bases). This CDR3 region has 15 residues. V was clipped by 5 bases and J by 2 bases, with 13 bases between them. Germline CDR1 is MNHEY and CDR2 is SMNVEV (reference sequence). In DNA form, the CDR3 reads TGTGCCAGCAGTGCTCAGGGGGGCACCTACAATGAGCAGTTCTTC. Translated, it gives CASSAQGGTYNEQFF.

The gene calls are TRBV9 and TRBJ2-7; 8 positions agree with TRBD2. V shed 0 bases, J shed 4 bases, and the junction held 6 bases outside the gene matches. Per the germline V gene, CDR1 is SGDLS and CDR2 is YYNGEE. This CDR3 is 15 amino acids long. CDR3 region: CASSVELAGPYEQYF. CDR3 bases: TGTGCCAGCAGCGTAGAGTTAGCGGGGCCTTACGAGCAGTACTTC.

This chain connects TRBV11-2 to TRBJ1-2, with 12 nucleotides matching TRBD1. Trimming at V came to 1 base and at J to 7 bases, leaving 4 bases not matched to a gene. This CDR3 has 15 amino acids. The V gene's germline CDR1 is SGHAT and CDR2 FQNNGV. The CDR3: CASSLGGTGGTGYTF. The CDR3 coding sequence is TGTGCCAGCAGCTTAGGGGGGACAGGGGGCACTGGCTACACCTTC.

This chain links TRBV6-2 or TRBV6-3 with TRBJ1-2, with a possible D match to TRBD1 (5 bases). Trimming cost V 2 bases and J 3 bases, with 7 bases left between them. Germline V gives CDR1 MNHEY, CDR2 SVGEGT. This CDR3 comprises 13 residues. CDR3 bases: TGTGCCAGCAGTTACCCAGGGTACTATGGCTACACCTTC. Protein: CASSYPGYYGYTF.

For this clone: An end of the junction does not agree with germline; a read error may underlie this. The genes are TRBV11-1 and TRBJ2-3; 10 bases are a match to TRBD2. Germline-derived CDR1 and CDR2 are SGHAT and FQDESV (reference sequence). The CDR3 has 13 residues. The DNA for the CDR3 is TGTGCCAGCAGCAAAGGCTCTAGCGGGGGAGTGCATTTT. Protein: CASSKGSSGGVHF. Full variable domain (rest looked up from reference TRBV11-1 and TRBJ2-3): EAEVAQSPRYKITEKSQAVAFWCDPISGHATLYWYRQILGQGPELLVQFQDESVVDDSQLPKDRFSAERLKGVDSTLKIQPAELGDSAMYLCASSKGSSGGVHFGPGTRLTVL.

The rearrangement uses TRBV2 and TRBJ1-5; the D is unclear. Trimming removed 0 bases from V and 14 bases from J, with 14 bases in between. Germline CDR1 and CDR2: SNHLY and FYNNEI. This CDR3 is 13 amino acids long. CDR3 loop: CASSEAVVSLKHF. The CDR3 DNA reads as TGTGCCAGCAGTGAAGCGGTTGTCAGTCTTAAGCATTTT. The variable domain in full, with the rest retrieved from reference TRBV2 and TRBJ1-5, is EPEVTQTPSHQVTQMGQEVILRCVPISNHLYFYWYRQILGQKVEFLVSFYNNEISEKSEIFDDQFSVERPDGSNFTLKIRSTKLEDSAMYFCASSEAVVSLKHFGDGTRLSIL.

The chain uses TRBV6-6 and TRBJ2-4; 7 nucleotides agree with TRBD2. Per the germline V gene, CDR1 is MNHNY and CDR2 is SVGAGI (reference sequence). The CDR3 totals 15 residues. With 0 bases clipped from V and 5 bases from J, the junction kept 4 bases outside the gene matches. CDR3 amino acids: CASSYSRGVQNIQYF. CDR3 nucleotide sequence: TGTGCCAGCAGTTACTCCCGGGGGGTCCAAAACATTCAGTACTTC.